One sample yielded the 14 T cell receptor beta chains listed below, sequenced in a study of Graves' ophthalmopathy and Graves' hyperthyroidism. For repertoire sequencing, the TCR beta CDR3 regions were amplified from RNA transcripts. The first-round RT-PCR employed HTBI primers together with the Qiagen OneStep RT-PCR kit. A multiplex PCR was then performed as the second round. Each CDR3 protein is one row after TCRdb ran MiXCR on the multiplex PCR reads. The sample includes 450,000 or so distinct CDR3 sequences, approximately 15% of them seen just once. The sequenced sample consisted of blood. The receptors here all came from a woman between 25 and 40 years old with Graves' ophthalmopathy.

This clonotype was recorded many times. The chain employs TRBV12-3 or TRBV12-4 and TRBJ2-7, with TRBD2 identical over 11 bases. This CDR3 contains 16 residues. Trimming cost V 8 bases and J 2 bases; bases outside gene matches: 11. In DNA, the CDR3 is TGTGCCAGCCCACGCCCTACTAGCGGGAGACCCTACGAGCAGTACTTC. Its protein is CASPRPTSGRPYEQYF.

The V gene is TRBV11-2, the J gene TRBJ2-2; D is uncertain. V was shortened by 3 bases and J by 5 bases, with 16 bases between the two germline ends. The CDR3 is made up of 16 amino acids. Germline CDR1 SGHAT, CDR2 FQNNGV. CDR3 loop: CASSFDSTHPTGELFF. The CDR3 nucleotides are TGTGCCAGCAGCTTTGACTCAACACATCCGACCGGGGAGCTGTTTTTT.

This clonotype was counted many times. In DNA, the CDR3 is TGTGCCAGCAGCCTCCACGACAGGGGGCGTGGAGAGACCCAGTACTTC. Translation: CASSLHDRGRGETQYF. This chain links TRBV7-9 with TRBJ2-5, with 10 bases lining up with TRBD1. The CDR3 sequence is 16 residues long. Germline CDR1 and CDR2: SEHNR and FQNEAQ (reference sequence). Unmatched junction bases numbered 10, after V lost 5 bases and J lost 4 bases.

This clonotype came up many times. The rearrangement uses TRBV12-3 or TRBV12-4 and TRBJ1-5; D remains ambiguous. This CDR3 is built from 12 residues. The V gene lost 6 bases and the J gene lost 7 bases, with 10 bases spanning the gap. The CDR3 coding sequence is TGTGCCAGCAGCAAGTGGGAACAGCCCCAGCATTTT. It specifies CASSKWEQPQHF.

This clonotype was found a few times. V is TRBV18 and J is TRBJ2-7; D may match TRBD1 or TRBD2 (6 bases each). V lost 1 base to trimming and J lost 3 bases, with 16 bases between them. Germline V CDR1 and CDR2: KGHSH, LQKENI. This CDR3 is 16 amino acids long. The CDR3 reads CASSPLSGRGGYEQYF. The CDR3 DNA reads TGTGCCAGCTCACCACTCTCCGGGAGAGGGGGCTACGAGCAGTACTTC.

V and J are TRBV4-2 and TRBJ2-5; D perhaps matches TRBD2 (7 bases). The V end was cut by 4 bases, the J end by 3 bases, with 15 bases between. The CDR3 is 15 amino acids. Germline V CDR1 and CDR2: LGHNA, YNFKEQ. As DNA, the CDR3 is TGTGCCAGCAGCCCTCAGGGAGGGGGGAAAGAGACCCAGTACTTC. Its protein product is CASSPQGGGKETQYF.

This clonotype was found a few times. The DNA for the CDR3 is TGTGCCAGCAGCGTTCCCGGGACTGGGGTGGGAGGCAGCAATCAGCCCCAGCATTTT. Its protein product is CASSVPGTGVGGSNQPQHF. The chain joins TRBV6-2 or TRBV6-3 to TRBJ1-5; D possibly corresponds to TRBD1 (5 bases). CDR1 and CDR2 from the germline V gene are MNHEY and SVGEGT. Trimming removed 6 bases from V and 1 base from J, with 25 bases in between. This CDR3 spans 19 amino acids.

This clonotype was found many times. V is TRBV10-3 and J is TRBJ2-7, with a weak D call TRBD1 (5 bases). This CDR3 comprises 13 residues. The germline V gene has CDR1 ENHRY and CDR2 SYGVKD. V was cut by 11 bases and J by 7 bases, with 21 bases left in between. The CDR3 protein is CAASGGAPGEQYF. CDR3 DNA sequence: TGTGCCGCCAGTGGTGGGGCGCCCGGAGAGCAGTACTTC.

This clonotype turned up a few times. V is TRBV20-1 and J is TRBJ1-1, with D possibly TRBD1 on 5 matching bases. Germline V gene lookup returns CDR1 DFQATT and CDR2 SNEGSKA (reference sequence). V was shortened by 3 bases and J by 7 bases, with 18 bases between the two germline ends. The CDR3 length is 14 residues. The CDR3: CSARGTPANGEAFF. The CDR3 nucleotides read TGCAGTGCTAGGGGGACCCCCGCAAACGGTGAAGCTTTCTTT.

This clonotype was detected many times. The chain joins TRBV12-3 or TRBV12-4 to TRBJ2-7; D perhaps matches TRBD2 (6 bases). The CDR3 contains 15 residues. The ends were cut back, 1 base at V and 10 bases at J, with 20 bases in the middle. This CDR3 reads CASSLDGTKRAPQYF. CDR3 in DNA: TGTGCCAGCAGTTTAGATGGGACCAAGCGGGCGCCACAGTACTTC.

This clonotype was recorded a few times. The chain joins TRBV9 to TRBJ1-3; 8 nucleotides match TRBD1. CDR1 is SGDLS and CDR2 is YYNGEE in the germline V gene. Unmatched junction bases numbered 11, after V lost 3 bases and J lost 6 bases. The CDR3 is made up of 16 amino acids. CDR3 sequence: CASSGAHRTGKNTIYF. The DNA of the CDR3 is TGTGCCAGCAGCGGAGCCCACAGGACAGGGAAAAACACCATATATTTT.

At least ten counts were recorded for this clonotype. The CDR3 coding sequence is TGCAGTGCTAGAGATACGGCGGTATCGACCCAGTACTTC. It translates to CSARDTAVSTQYF. The rearrangement links TRBV20-1 to TRBJ2-5; D is unresolved. V lost 0 bases, J lost 7 bases, and 12 bases lay in between. The CDR3 has 13 residues. The germline CDR1 and CDR2 sequences are DFQATT and SNEGSKA (reference sequence).

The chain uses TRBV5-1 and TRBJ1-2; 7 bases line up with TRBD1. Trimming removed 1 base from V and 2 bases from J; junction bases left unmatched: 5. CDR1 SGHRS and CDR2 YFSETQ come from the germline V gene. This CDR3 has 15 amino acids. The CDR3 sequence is CASSLRQGPNYGYTF. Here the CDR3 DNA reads TGCGCCAGCAGCTTGAGACAGGGACCAAACTATGGCTACACCTTC.

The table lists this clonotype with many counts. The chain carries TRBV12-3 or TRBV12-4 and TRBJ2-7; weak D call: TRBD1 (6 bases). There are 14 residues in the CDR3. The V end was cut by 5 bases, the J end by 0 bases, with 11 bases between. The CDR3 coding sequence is TGTGCCAGCAGTGACAGGACCAGCTCCTACGAGCAGTACTTC. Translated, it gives CASSDRTSSYEQYF.